Below, 14 T cell receptor beta chains from the same sample are listed, as sequenced in a study of blood T cell repertoires in COVID-19. Generated by immunoSEQ multiplex PCR, the TCRdb table keeps only in-frame clones and is missing some. The sample includes nearly 90,000 clones, approximately 88% of them seen just once. What was sequenced was peripheral blood. These TCRs come from a man of 80 years or more with acute or convalescent COVID-19.

This chain connects TRBV7-2 to TRBJ1-3, with 10 bases lining up with TRBD1. The trim removed 1 base at V and 0 bases at J, leaving 3 bases unmatched. Germline V gene sequence: CDR1 SGHTA, CDR2 FQGNSA. The length of the CDR3 is 17 residues. The CDR3 sequence is CASSLGQGAFSGNTIYF. CDR3 sequence (DNA): TGTGCCAGCAGCTTAGGACAGGGGGCCTTCTCTGGAAACACCATATATTTT.

The rearrangement links TRBV6-1 to TRBJ1-5, with D hard to call. From germline, CDR1 is MNHNS and CDR2 SASEGT. Trimming pared 2 bases from V and 0 bases from J, leaving 8 bases between. CDR3 length equals 15 residues. The CDR3 nucleotides are TGTGCCAGCAGTGAAAGAACAAGTAGCAATCAGCCCCAGCATTTT. It codes for CASSERTSSNQPQHF.

V is TRBV11-1 and J is TRBJ2-3; 8 nucleotides line up with TRBD2. Germline values: CDR1 SGHAT, CDR2 FQDESV (reference sequence). J lost 7 bases, V lost 4 bases, and 7 bases had no gene match. The CDR3 sequence is 14 residues long. CDR3 coding DNA: TGTGCCAGCAGCTCCGGGACTAGTGGATATACGCAGTATTTT. Translation gives CASSSGTSGYTQYF.

The V call is TRBV27, the J call TRBJ1-5; possibly TRBD1 for D (6 bases). This CDR3 comprises 12 residues. Germline-derived CDR1 and CDR2 are MNHEY and SMNVEV (reference sequence). CDR3 sequence reads: CTAGERAQPQHF. The CDR3 coding sequence is TGTACAGCAGGGGAGAGGGCTCAGCCCCAGCATTTT.

This rearrangement joins TRBV9 to TRBJ2-2; 12 positions agree with TRBD2. The CDR3 loop spans 16 amino acids. Germline V CDR1 and CDR2: SGDLS, YYNGEE. Germline trimming cut 3 bases from V and 4 bases from J; bases unmatched to any gene: 4. The CDR3 region is CASSAGLAGITGELFF. The CDR3 nucleotides read TGTGCCAGCAGCGCCGGACTAGCGGGGATCACCGGGGAGCTGTTTTTT.

The gene calls are TRBV19 and TRBJ1-1; TRBD1 matches 7 bases. This CDR3 spans 15 amino acids. The J segment lost 3 bases and the V segment lost 5 bases, leaving 9 bases of the junction unmatched. CDR1 LNHDA and CDR2 SQIVND come from the germline V gene (reference sequence). This CDR3 is CASSYRGSVDTEAFF. CDR3 bases: TGTGCCAGTAGTTACAGGGGTTCGGTGGACACTGAAGCTTTCTTT.

The chain recombines TRBV19 with TRBJ1-2; possibly TRBD1 for D (6 bases). CDR1 LNHDA and CDR2 SQIVND come from the germline V gene (reference sequence). V was clipped by 5 bases and J by 4 bases, with 20 bases between them. This CDR3 is 16 amino acids long. In nucleotides, the CDR3 is TGTGCCAGTAGTTCCCCGACAGGAGTTTTTTTCTATGGCTACACCTTC. Residues: CASSSPTGVFFYGYTF. The full variable domain, with the rest looked up from reference TRBV19 and TRBJ1-2, is DGGITQSPKYLFRKEGQNVTLSCEQNLNHDAMYWYRQDPGQGLRLIYYSQIVNDFQKGDIAEGYSVSREKKESFPLTVTSAQKNPTAFYLCASSSPTGVFFYGYTFGSGTRLTVV.

The CDR3 spells CASGQGGNQPQHF. The DNA of the CDR3 is TGTGCCAGCGGACAGGGTGGCAATCAGCCCCAGCATTTT. V is TRBV12-3 or TRBV12-4 and J is TRBJ1-5, with 8 bases identical to TRBD1. J gave up 2 bases and V 8 bases, and 2 bases lay outside the gene matches. The length of the CDR3 is 13 residues.

This chain joins TRBV2 and TRBJ1-2; no reliable D call. Germline CDR1 SNHLY, CDR2 FYNNEI. Trimming left V 8 bases short and J 4 bases short, with 8 bases between. The CDR3 is made up of 11 amino acids. The CDR3 spells CASQEAYGYTF. Written as DNA, the CDR3 is TGTGCCAGCCAGGAGGCCTATGGCTACACCTTC.

The chain recombines TRBV30 with TRBJ1-2; unclear D gene. The CDR3 has 13 residues. Deletions cut 1 base from V and 6 bases from J, with 12 bases between. Germline V gives CDR1 GTSNPN, CDR2 SVGIG (reference sequence). CDR3 protein: CAWSATRGDGYTF. CDR3 coding DNA: TGTGCCTGGAGTGCAACAAGAGGTGATGGCTACACCTTC. The full variable domain, completed using reference TRBV30 and TRBJ1-2, is SQTIHQWPATLVQPVGSPLSLECTVEGTSNPNLYWYRQAAGRGLQLLFYSVGIGQISSEVPQNLSASRPQDRQFILSSKKLLLSDSGFYLCAWSATRGDGYTFGSGTRLTVV.

The rearrangement uses TRBV25-1 and TRBJ1-2, with D possibly being TRBD1 (5 bases). CDR3 length: 15 residues. Germline values: CDR1 MGHDK, CDR2 SYGVNS. V was shortened by 2 bases and J by 5 bases, with 15 bases between the two germline ends. The CDR3 DNA sequence: TGTGCCAGCAGTGAACCTGGGACCCGGGGGTATGGCTACACCTTC. Translating gives CASSEPGTRGYGYTF.

The chain employs TRBV12-3 or TRBV12-4 and TRBJ2-2; no firm D call. The V end was cut by 1 base, the J end by 7 bases, with 7 bases between. There are 13 residues in the CDR3. The CDR3 DNA reads TGTGCCAGCAGTTTAGAAACCTACGGGGAGCTGTTTTTT. Translation: CASSLETYGELFF.

The chain carries TRBV7-9 and TRBJ2-1, with a tentative D call TRBD1 (6 bases). Between the trimmed V and J ends, which lost 4 bases and 7 bases, there was a span of 14 bases. Looked up from germline, CDR1 is SEHNR and CDR2 is FQNEAQ (reference sequence). This CDR3 region has 14 residues. CDR3 protein: CASSSPWGLNEQFF. The CDR3 nucleotides are TGTGCCAGCAGCTCGCCGTGGGGGCTAAATGAGCAGTTCTTC.

CDR3 residues: CASSQADRATNTGELFF. CDR3 coding DNA: TGCGCCAGCAGCCAGGCGGACAGGGCGACGAACACCGGGGAGCTGTTTTTT. J is TRBJ2-2 and V is TRBV4-1, with TRBD1 identical over 8 bases. The J segment lost 0 bases and the V segment lost 3 bases, leaving 6 bases of the junction unmatched. Germline CDR1 is MGHRA and CDR2 is YSYEKL. This CDR3 region has 17 residues.